Below are 7 T cell receptor beta chains sequenced from a single sample in a study of blood T cells in healthy people across ages. Next came a second PCR, run for about 7 to 12 cycles, which used a sample-barcoded 5' primer along with a J-beta primer mix. Using its own MiXCR run on the 5' RACE reads, TCRdb lists one record per CDR3 protein. The repertoire includes 1.8 million or so distinct CDR3 sequences, around 40% of them detected once, and 20% to 25% sits in the top ten. The sample was blood. The source is a human donor in good health.

This clonotype was observed once. The V and J genes are TRBV7-9 and TRBJ1-2; D perhaps matches TRBD1 (5 bases). CDR1 and CDR2 (germline): SEHNR, FQNEAQ (reference sequence). The CDR3 sequence is 14 residues long. V gave up 1 base and J gave up 7 bases, with 13 bases separating them. This CDR3 is CASSLGAGNSGYTF. CDR3 in DNA: TGTGCCAGCAGCTTAGGTGCAGGGAATAGTGGCTACACCTTC.

This chain uses TRBV29-1 with TRBJ2-4; D is unclear. Germline CDR1 and CDR2: SQVTM and ANQGSEA. The CDR3 contains 13 residues. Trimming removed 4 bases from V and 6 bases from J, with 13 bases in between. Here the CDR3 DNA reads TGCAGCGTTGCTGAAGGAAACCTAAACATTCAGTACTTC. Translation gives CSVAEGNLNIQYF.

The genes are TRBV25-1 and TRBJ1-6, with a tentative D call TRBD1 (5 bases). Germline lookup yields CDR1 MGHDK and CDR2 SYGVNS. This CDR3 comprises 16 residues. Trimming cost V 2 bases and J 7 bases, with 15 bases left between them. The CDR3 nucleotides read TGTGCCAGCAGTGAAGGTCGGGCAGGGCTAAATTCACCCCTCCACTTT. As protein: CASSEGRAGLNSPLHF.

This clonotype was observed a handful of times. The chain has TRBV20-1 and TRBJ1-2; 9 bases are shared with TRBD1. CDR1 and CDR2 (germline): DFQATT, SNEGSKA (reference sequence). The CDR3 loop spans 15 amino acids. CDR3 amino acids: CRAPGGQGSNYGYTF. Here the CDR3 DNA reads TGCAGAGCCCCTGGGGGACAGGGATCTAACTATGGCTACACCTTC.

The chain links TRBV7-2 to TRBJ1-2, with 8 bases identical to TRBD1. The CDR3 is 15 residues long. J lost 6 bases, V lost 4 bases, and 10 bases had no gene match. Germline V gives CDR1 SGHTA, CDR2 FQGNSA. The CDR3 DNA is TGTGCCAGCAGCTCCAGGGCCCAGGGGGCGGATGGCTACACCTTC. Translating it yields CASSSRAQGADGYTF. Full variable domain (outside the CDR3, taken from reference TRBV7-2 and TRBJ1-2): GAGVSQSPSNKVTEKGKDVELRCDPISGHTALYWYRQSLGQGLEFLIYFQGNSAPDKSGLPSDRFSAERTGGSVSTLTIQRTQQEDSAVYLCASSSRAQGADGYTFGSGTRLTVV.

This clonotype was recorded a few times. This chain uses TRBV2 with TRBJ1-4; a weak D match, TRBD1 (5 bases). CDR1 SNHLY and CDR2 FYNNEI come from the germline V gene. Trimming took off 3 bases at V and 5 bases at J, with 10 bases between the two ends. The CDR3 is 14 amino acids. This CDR3 reads CASSDRAVNEKLFF. CDR3 DNA: TGTGCCAGCAGTGACAGGGCGGTGAATGAAAAACTGTTTTTT.

V gene TRBV6-5 combines with J gene TRBJ1-4; possible D gene TRBD1, 6 bases. The CDR3 extends over 14 amino acids. Germline-derived CDR1 and CDR2 are MNHEY and SVGAGI. Trimming removed 5 bases from V and 8 bases from J, with 15 bases in between. DNA of the CDR3: TGTGCCAGCAGTCCTGGGACAATATGGGAAAAACTGTTTTTT. Its protein is CASSPGTIWEKLFF.